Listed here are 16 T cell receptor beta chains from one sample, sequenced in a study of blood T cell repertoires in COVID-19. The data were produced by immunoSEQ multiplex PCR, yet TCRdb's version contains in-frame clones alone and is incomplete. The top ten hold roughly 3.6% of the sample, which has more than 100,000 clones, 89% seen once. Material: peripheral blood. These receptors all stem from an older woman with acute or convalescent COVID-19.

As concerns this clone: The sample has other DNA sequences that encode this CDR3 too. The DNA of the CDR3 is TGCGCCAGCAGATTAGCGGGAGGGTCAGATACGCAGTATTTT. It translates to CASRLAGGSDTQYF. The chain employs TRBV5-1 and TRBJ2-3; 11 positions match TRBD2. Germline assignment: CDR1 SGHRS and CDR2 YFSETQ. The CDR3 is made up of 14 amino acids. With 5 bases clipped from V and 4 bases from J, the junction kept 3 bases outside the gene matches.

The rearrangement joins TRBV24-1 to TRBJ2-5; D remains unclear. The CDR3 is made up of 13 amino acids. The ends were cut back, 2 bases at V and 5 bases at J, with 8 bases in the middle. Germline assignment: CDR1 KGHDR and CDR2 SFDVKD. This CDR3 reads CATSDSVLETQYF. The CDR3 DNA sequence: TGTGCCACCAGTGATTCTGTCCTTGAGACCCAGTACTTC.

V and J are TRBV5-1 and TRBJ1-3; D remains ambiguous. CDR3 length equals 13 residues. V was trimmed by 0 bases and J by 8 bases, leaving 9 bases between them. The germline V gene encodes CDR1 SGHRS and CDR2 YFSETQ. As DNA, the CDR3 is TGCGCCAGCAGCTTGGAACTCATGGACACCATATATTTT. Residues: CASSLELMDTIYF.

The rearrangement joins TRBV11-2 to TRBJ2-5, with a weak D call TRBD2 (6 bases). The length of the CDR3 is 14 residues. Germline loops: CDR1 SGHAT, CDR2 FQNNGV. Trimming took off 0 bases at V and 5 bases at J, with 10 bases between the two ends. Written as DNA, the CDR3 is TGTGCCAGCAGCTTAGAGGGGGGTCTCGAGACCCAGTACTTC. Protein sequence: CASSLEGGLETQYF. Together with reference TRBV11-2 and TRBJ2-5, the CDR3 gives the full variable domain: EAGVAQSPRYKIIEKRQSVAFWCNPISGHATLYWYQQILGQGPKLLIQFQNNGVVDDSQLPKDRFSAERLKGVDSTLKIQPAKLEDSAVYLCASSLEGGLETQYFGPGTRLLVL.

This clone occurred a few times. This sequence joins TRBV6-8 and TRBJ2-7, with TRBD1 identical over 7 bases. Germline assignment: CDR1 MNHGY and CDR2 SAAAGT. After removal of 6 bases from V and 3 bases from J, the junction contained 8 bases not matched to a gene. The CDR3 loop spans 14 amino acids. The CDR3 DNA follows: TGTGCCAGCAGCCACAGGGGTCGGTACTACGAGCAGTACGTC. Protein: CASSHRGRYYEQYV.

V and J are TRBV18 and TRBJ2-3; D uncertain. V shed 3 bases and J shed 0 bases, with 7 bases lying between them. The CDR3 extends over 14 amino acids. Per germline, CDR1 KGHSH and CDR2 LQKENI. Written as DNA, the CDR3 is TGTGCCAGCTCACCGGAGCTTAGCACAGATACGCAGTATTTT. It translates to CASSPELSTDTQYF.

The chain's CDR3 is CASSLAMGDRRNQPQHF. In DNA, the CDR3 is TGTGCCAGCAGCTTGGCCATGGGGGACAGGAGGAATCAGCCCCAGCATTTT. V is TRBV7-9 and J is TRBJ1-5; 8 bases are a match to TRBD1. The CDR3 is made up of 17 amino acids. Trimming removed 3 bases from V and 4 bases from J; junction bases left unmatched: 11. Germline lookup yields CDR1 SEHNR and CDR2 FQNEAQ (reference sequence).

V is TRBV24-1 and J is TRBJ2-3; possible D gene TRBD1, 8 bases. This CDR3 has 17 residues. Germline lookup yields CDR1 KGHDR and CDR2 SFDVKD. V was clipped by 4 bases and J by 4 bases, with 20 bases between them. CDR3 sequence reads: CATSDPTWTGRADTQYF. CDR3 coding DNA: TGTGCCACCAGTGACCCGACCTGGACAGGGAGGGCAGATACGCAGTATTTT.

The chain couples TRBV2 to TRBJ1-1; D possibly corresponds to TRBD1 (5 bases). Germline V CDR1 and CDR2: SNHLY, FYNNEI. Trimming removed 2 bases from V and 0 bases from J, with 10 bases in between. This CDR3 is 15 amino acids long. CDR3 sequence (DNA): TGTGCCAGCAGTGAATATCGGGGGGTGAACACTGAAGCTTTCTTT. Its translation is CASSEYRGVNTEAFF. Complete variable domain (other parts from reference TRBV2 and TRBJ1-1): EPEVTQTPSHQVTQMGQEVILRCVPISNHLYFYWYRQILGQKVEFLVSFYNNEISEKSEIFDDQFSVERPDGSNFTLKIRSTKLEDSAMYFCASSEYRGVNTEAFFGQGTRLTVV.

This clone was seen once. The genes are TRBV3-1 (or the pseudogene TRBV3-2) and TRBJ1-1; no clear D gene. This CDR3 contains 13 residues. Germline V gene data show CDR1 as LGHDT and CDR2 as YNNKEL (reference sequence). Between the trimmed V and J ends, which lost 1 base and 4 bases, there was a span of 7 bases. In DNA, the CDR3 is TGTGCCAGCAGCCAAGGATACGGCACTGAAGCTTTCTTT. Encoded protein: CASSQGYGTEAFF.

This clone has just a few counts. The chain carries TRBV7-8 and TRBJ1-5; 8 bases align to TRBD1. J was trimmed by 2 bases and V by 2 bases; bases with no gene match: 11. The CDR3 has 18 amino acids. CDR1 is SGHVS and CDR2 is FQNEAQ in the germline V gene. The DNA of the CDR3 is TGTGCCAGCAGCTTAACCCTAGGGCAGGGGGCGGGCAATCAGCCCCAGCATTTT. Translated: CASSLTLGQGAGNQPQHF.

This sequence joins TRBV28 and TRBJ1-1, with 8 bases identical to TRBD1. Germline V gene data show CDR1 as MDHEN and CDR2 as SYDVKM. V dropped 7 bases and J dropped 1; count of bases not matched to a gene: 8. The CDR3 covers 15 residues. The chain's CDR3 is CASTLPGTGNTEAFF. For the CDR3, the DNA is TGTGCCAGCACCCTACCCGGGACAGGGAACACTGAAGCTTTCTTT. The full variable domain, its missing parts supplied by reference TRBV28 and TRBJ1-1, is DVKVTQSSRYLVKRTGEKVFLECVQDMDHENMFWYRQDPGLGLRLIYFSYDVKMKEKGDIPEGYSVSREKKERFSLILESASTNQTSMYLCASTLPGTGNTEAFFGQGTRLTVV.

CDR3 residues: CASSLDGRQEIYNEQFF. The CDR3 coding sequence is TGCGCCAGCAGCTTGGACGGCAGGCAAGAGATATACAATGAGCAGTTCTTC. V gene TRBV5-1 combines with J gene TRBJ2-1; D unclear. The CDR3 length is 17 residues. V gave up 0 bases and J gave up 4 bases, with 17 bases separating them. Germline assignment: CDR1 SGHRS and CDR2 YFSETQ.

The CDR3 region has the DNA TGTGCCAGCAGTTTTCCCGGCGGGTACAATGAGCAGTTCTTC. Protein product: CASSFPGGYNEQFF. The rearrangement uses TRBV28 and TRBJ2-1, with a weak D call TRBD2 (5 bases). Germline V gives CDR1 MDHEN, CDR2 SYDVKM. The V end lost 3 bases, the J end lost 4 bases, and 10 bases lay between the germline ends. This CDR3 region has 14 residues.

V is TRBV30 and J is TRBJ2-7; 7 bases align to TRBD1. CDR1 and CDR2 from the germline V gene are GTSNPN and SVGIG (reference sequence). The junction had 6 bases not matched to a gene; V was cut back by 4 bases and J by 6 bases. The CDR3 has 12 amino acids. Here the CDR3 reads CAWKQGNPEQYF. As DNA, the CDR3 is TGTGCCTGGAAACAGGGGAATCCCGAGCAGTACTTC.

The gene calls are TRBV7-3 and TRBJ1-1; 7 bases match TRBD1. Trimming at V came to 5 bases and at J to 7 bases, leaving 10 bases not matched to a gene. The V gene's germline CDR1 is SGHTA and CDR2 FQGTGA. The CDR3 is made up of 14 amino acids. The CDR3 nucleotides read TGTGCCAGCAGCCCGCGCGGGAACAGGGGTGAAGCTTTCTTT. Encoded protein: CASSPRGNRGEAFF. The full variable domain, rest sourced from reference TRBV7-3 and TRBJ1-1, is GAGVSQTPSNKVTEKGKYVELRCDPISGHTALYWYRQSLGQGPEFLIYFQGTGAADDSGLPNDRFFAVRPEGSVSTLKIQRTERGDSAVYLCASSPRGNRGEAFFGQGTRLTVV.